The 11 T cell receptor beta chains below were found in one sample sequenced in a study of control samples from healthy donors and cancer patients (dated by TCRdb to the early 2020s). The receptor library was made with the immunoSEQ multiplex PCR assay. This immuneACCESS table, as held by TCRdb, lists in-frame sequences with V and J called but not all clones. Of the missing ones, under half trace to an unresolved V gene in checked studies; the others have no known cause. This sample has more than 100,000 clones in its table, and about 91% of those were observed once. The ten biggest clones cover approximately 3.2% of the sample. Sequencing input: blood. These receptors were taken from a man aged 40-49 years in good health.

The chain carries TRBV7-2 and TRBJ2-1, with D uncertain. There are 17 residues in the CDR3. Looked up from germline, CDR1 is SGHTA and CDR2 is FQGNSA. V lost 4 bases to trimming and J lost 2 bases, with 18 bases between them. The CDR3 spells CASSSRKGRLTYNEQFF. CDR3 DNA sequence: TGTGCCAGCAGCTCACGCAAGGGCAGGTTAACCTACAATGAGCAGTTCTTC.

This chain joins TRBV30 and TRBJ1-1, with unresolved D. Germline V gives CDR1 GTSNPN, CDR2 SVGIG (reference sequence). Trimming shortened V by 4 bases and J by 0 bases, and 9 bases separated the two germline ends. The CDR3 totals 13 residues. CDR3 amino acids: CAWTRGMNTEAFF. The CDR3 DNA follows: TGTGCCTGGACCCGTGGGATGAACACTGAAGCTTTCTTT.

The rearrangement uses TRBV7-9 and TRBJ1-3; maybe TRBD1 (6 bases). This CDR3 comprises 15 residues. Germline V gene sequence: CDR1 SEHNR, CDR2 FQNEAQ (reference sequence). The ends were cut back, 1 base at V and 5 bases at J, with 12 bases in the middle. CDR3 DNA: TGTGCCAGCAGCTTAGGGCAGGGGTACAGAAACACCATATATTTT. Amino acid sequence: CASSLGQGYRNTIYF.

CDR3 protein: CSVEYQVQAAFF. The CDR3 nucleotides read TGCAGCGTTGAATATCAGGTTCAGGCGGCTTTCTTT. The chain has TRBV29-1 and TRBJ1-1; D not resolved. This CDR3 contains 12 residues. Per germline, CDR1 SQVTM and CDR2 ANQGSEA. Deletions cut 2 bases from V and 11 bases from J, with 15 bases between.

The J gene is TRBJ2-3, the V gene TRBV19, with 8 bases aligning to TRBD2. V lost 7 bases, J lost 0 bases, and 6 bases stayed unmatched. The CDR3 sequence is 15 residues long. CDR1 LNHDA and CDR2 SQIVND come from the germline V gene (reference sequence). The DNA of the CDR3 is TGTGCCAGTACCCCAGCGGGGGAGAGCACAGATACGCAGTATTTT. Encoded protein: CASTPAGESTDTQYF.

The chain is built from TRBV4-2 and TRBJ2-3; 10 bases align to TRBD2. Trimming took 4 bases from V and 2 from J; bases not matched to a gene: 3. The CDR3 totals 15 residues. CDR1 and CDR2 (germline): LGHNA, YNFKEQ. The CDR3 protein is CASSRTSGDTDTQYF. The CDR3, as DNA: TGTGCCAGCAGCCGGACTAGCGGAGACACAGATACGCAGTATTTT.

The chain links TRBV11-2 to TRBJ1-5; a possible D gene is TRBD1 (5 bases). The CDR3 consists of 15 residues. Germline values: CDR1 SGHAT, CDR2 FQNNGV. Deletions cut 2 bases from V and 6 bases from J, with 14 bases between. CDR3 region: CASSLSQGSSQPQHF. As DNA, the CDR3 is TGTGCCAGCAGCTTATCCCAGGGTTCTAGTCAGCCCCAGCATTTT.

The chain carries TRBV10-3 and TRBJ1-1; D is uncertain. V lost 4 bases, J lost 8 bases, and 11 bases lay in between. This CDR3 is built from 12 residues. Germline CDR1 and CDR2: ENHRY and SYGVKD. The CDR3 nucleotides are TGTGCCATCAGTGGACCGAGCCACGAAGCTTTCTTT. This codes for CAISGPSHEAFF.

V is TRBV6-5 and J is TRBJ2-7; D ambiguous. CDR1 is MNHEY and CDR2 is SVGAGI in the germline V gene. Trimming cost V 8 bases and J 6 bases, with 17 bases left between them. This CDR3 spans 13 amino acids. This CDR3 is CASSERIRSEQYF. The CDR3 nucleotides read TGTGCCAGCTCTGAACGTATACGATCCGAGCAGTACTTC.

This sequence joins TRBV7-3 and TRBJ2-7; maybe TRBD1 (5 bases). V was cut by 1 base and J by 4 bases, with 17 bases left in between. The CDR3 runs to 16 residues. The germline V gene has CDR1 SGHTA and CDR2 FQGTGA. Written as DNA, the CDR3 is TGTGCCAGCAGCTTAAGGTTGCAGGGCGGTTGGTACGAGCAGTACTTC. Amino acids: CASSLRLQGGWYEQYF.

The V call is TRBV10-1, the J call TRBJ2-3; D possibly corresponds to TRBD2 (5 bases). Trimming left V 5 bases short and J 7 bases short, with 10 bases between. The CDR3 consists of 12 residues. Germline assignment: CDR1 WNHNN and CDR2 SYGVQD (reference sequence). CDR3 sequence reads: CASSNIGNTQYF. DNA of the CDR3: TGCGCCAGCAGTAATATCGGGAATACGCAGTATTTT.